The 14 T cell receptor beta chains given below trace back to one sample, sequenced in a study of CD8+ T cells in alopecia areata. Treatment reported: oral pan-JAK inhibitor, 5-10 mg twice daily. Reverse transcription of extracted RNA yielded cDNA, which provided the sequencing template. This table comes from immunoSEQ multiplex PCR, and its TCRdb copy is limited to in-frame clones, with some not included. The data show 35,000 to 50,000 clones, 80% to 95% seen once. This specimen was CD8+ T cells sorted from blood, taken at week 24, from a patient treated with tofacitinib. The receptors derive from a human donor with alopecia areata.

This clone showed up just once. The chain employs TRBV10-2 and TRBJ2-7; D is uncertain. The CDR3 contains 13 residues. Trimming shortened V by 6 bases and J by 3 bases, and 12 bases separated the two germline ends. Germline V gene data show CDR1 as WSHSY and CDR2 as SAAADI. As DNA, the CDR3 is TGCGCCAGCAGAGACAACGACAACTACGAGCAGTACTTC. Amino acid sequence: CASRDNDNYEQYF.

This sequence joins TRBV21-1 and TRBJ2-7; the D call TRBD1 from the table was never checked on the DNA. TRBV21-1 is assigned pseudogene status. CDR3 size: 15 residues. CDR3 sequence (DNA): TGTGCCAGCAGCACCCCCCGGACAGGGTGGTACGAGCAGTACTTC. It translates to CASSTPRTGWYEQYF.

The chain is built from TRBV5-1 and TRBJ2-5; TRBD2 matches at 12 bases. CDR3 length equals 16 residues. Germline loops: CDR1 SGHRS, CDR2 YFSETQ. Unmatched junction bases numbered 5, after V lost 4 bases and J lost 1 base. CDR3 loop: CASSPETSGGQETQYF. The CDR3 nucleotides read TGCGCCAGCAGCCCGGAGACTAGCGGGGGCCAAGAGACCCAGTACTTC.

The chain links TRBV7-6 to TRBJ2-3, with a weak D call TRBD1 (6 bases). The CDR3 covers 15 residues. Trimming stripped 1 base from V and 1 base from J, with 9 bases between. Per the germline V gene, CDR1 is SGHVS and CDR2 is FNYEAQ. The CDR3 sequence: CASSLEPGGTDTQYF. The CDR3 nucleotides are TGTGCCAGCAGCTTAGAGCCAGGGGGCACAGATACGCAGTATTTT.

This chain connects TRBV6-5 to TRBJ2-7; 11 bases map to TRBD2. The CDR3 runs 15 residues. Per germline, CDR1 MNHEY and CDR2 SVGAGI. Trimming removed 5 bases from V and 2 bases from J; junction bases left unmatched: 5. CDR3 in DNA: TGTGCCAGCAGTAAGGGACTAGCGGACACCTACGAGCAGTACTTC. Its protein is CASSKGLADTYEQYF.

This clone was seen only once. The chain links TRBV6-6 to TRBJ1-2; TRBD1 agrees at 9 bases. CDR1 is MNHNY and CDR2 is SVGAGI in the germline V gene (reference sequence). V shed 4 bases, J shed 4 bases, and the junction held 10 bases outside the gene matches. The CDR3 covers 16 residues. The CDR3 sequence: CASSLTGTGFFYGYTF. The CDR3 bases are TGTGCCAGCAGTTTGACCGGGACAGGGTTTTTCTATGGCTACACCTTC.

This chain joins TRBV25-1 and TRBJ2-3; possibly TRBD2 for D (6 bases). Germline V lookup: CDR1 MGHDK, CDR2 SYGVNS. CDR3 length equals 12 residues. Trimming shortened V by 9 bases and J by 4 bases, and 11 bases separated the two germline ends. CDR3 sequence reads: CASSRLADTQYF. The CDR3 DNA is TGTGCCAGTTCTCGACTAGCAGATACGCAGTATTTT.

CDR3 DNA: TGTGCCAGCAGTTTATGGGGGGCCTTTATTTCCCTGAGCTCCTACAATGAGCAGTTCTTC. Its translation is CASSLWGAFISLSSYNEQFF. V and J are TRBV27 and TRBJ2-1; D is possibly TRBD1 or TRBD2 (6 bases each). CDR1 is MNHEY and CDR2 is SMNVEV in the germline V gene (reference sequence). The CDR3 loop spans 20 amino acids. Trimming shortened V by 1 base and J by 0 bases, and 22 bases separated the two germline ends.

V usage is TRBV7-9 and J usage is TRBJ2-2; TRBD2 might be the D (6 bases). The germline V gene encodes CDR1 SEHNR and CDR2 FQNEAQ (reference sequence). This CDR3 is 15 amino acids long. V lost 7 bases to trimming and J lost 3 bases, with 15 bases between them. The CDR3 nucleotides read TGTGCCAGCACCCGCCCTAGCGAAGACACCGGGGAGCTGTTTTTT. This codes for CASTRPSEDTGELFF.

Details on this clone: One end of the junction varies from germline; a read error may be responsible. The chain has TRBV4-1 and TRBJ2-3, with 7 bases matching TRBD2. The CDR3 sequence is 15 residues long. Germline CDR1 and CDR2: MGHRA and YSYEKL. CDR3 coding DNA: TGTGCCAGCAGCCAAGGCGGGGGTGCTTCAGATACGCAGTATTTT. This sequence encodes CASSQGGGASDTQYF.

This chain connects TRBV2 to TRBJ1-6, with TRBD1 matching over 7 bases. V dropped 9 bases and J dropped 0; count of bases not matched to a gene: 8. The CDR3 sequence is 16 residues long. The germline V gene encodes CDR1 SNHLY and CDR2 FYNNEI. CDR3 protein: CASWDSKSSYNSPLHF. CDR3 DNA: TGTGCCAGTTGGGACAGCAAGAGCTCCTATAATTCACCCCTCCACTTT.

This chain links TRBV7-6 with TRBJ1-6, with 9 bases aligning to TRBD1. Germline CDR1 and CDR2: SGHVS and FNYEAQ. The CDR3 runs to 17 residues. V gave up 1 base and J gave up 1 base; unmatched junction bases: 2. The CDR3 coding sequence is TGTGCCAGCAGCTTAGGACAGGGGGTATCCTATAATTCACCCCTCCACTTT. It specifies CASSLGQGVSYNSPLHF.

This chain joins TRBV6-1 and TRBJ2-7; 7 bases map to TRBD2. Germline-derived CDR1 and CDR2 are MNHNS and SASEGT. V lost 4 bases, J lost 2 bases, and 5 bases stayed unmatched. The CDR3 totals 14 residues. CDR3 loop: CASSAGGEAYEQYF. As DNA, the CDR3 is TGTGCCAGCAGTGCGGGGGGTGAGGCCTACGAGCAGTACTTC.

The rearrangement joins TRBV7-2 to TRBJ2-5; tentative D call: TRBD2 (5 bases). The closer fit of TRBJ2-7 to the DNA end suggests the J call may be wrong. The CDR3 length is 13 residues. CDR1 and CDR2 (germline): SGHTA, FQGNSA. The CDR3 is CASTDEGHYEQYF. CDR3 nucleotides: TGTGCCAGCACCGACGAGGGCCACTACGAGCAGTACTTC.